This passage covers 17 T cell receptor beta chains from one sample sequenced in a study of blood T cell repertoires in COVID-19. Only in-frame clones appear in the TCRdb table, and some are missing; sequencing was by immunoSEQ multiplex PCR. Of fewer than 150,000 clones in the sample, 84% are singletons; the top ten hold around 10%. Sequenced sample: peripheral blood. The receptors come from a woman older than 75 in a cohort sampled during active or convalescent COVID-19.

The chain links TRBV28 to TRBJ1-2, with 9 bases lining up with TRBD1. This CDR3 region has 18 residues. The germline CDR1 and CDR2 sequences are MDHEN and SYDVKM. The J segment lost 4 bases and the V segment lost 4 bases, leaving 16 bases of the junction unmatched. The CDR3 is CASSSPGTGSGVGYGYTF. Here the CDR3 DNA reads TGTGCCAGCAGTTCTCCCGGGACAGGGAGTGGAGTGGGCTATGGCTACACCTTC.

This clone has only one observation. The gene calls are TRBV10-3 and TRBJ2-2; 9 nucleotides match TRBD2. Germline V gives CDR1 ENHRY, CDR2 SYGVKD. Trimming at V came to 10 bases and at J to 2 bases, leaving 5 bases not matched to a gene. The CDR3 covers 14 residues. This chain's CDR3 is CATRAGGNTGELFF. The CDR3 nucleotides read TGTGCCACCCGAGCGGGGGGAAACACCGGGGAGCTGTTTTTT.

Here the CDR3 reads CASSLGRGHPLNTEAFF. Written as DNA, the CDR3 is TGTGCCAGCAGCTTAGGTAGGGGGCATCCTTTGAACACTGAAGCTTTCTTT. This chain joins TRBV7-2 and TRBJ1-1; TRBD1 matches at 7 bases. This CDR3 is 17 amino acids long. The germline gives CDR1 SGHTA, CDR2 FQGNSA. J gave up 0 bases and V 1 base, and 8 bases lay outside the gene matches.

The chain is built from TRBV4-2 and TRBJ1-1; D perhaps matches TRBD1 (6 bases). Between the trimmed V and J ends, which lost 4 bases and 3 bases, there was a span of 12 bases. CDR3 length: 14 residues. From germline, CDR1 is LGHNA and CDR2 YNFKEQ. In DNA, the CDR3 is TGTGCCAGCAGCCGGCAGGGGAGGGACACTGAAGCTTTCTTT. This sequence encodes CASSRQGRDTEAFF.

The rearrangement links TRBV18 to TRBJ2-1; 12 bases agree with TRBD2. This CDR3 contains 15 residues. With 1 base clipped from V and 10 bases from J, the junction kept 5 bases outside the gene matches. CDR1 KGHSH and CDR2 LQKENI come from the germline V gene. The chain's CDR3 is CASSPRPSGGGEQFF. The CDR3 DNA is TGTGCCAGCTCACCACGACCTAGCGGGGGGGGCGAGCAGTTCTTC.

This chain uses TRBV29-1 with TRBJ1-1; tentative D call: TRBD1 (6 bases). Germline assignment: CDR1 SQVTM and CDR2 ANQGSEA. The CDR3 loop spans 13 amino acids. The V and J ends lost 6 bases and 3 bases respectively, with 14 bases between them. CDR3 in DNA: TGCAGCGTAGTCAGGGGTGGGGACACTGAAGCTTTCTTT. It specifies CSVVRGGDTEAFF.

V gene TRBV11-2 combines with J gene TRBJ1-1; perhaps TRBD1 as D (5 bases). CDR3 size: 15 residues. Looked up from germline, CDR1 is SGHAT and CDR2 is FQNNGV. Trimming removed 2 bases from V and 0 bases from J, with 10 bases in between. The CDR3 is CASSLPPGVNTEAFF. The CDR3 coding sequence is TGTGCCAGCAGCTTACCCCCGGGGGTGAACACTGAAGCTTTCTTT.

The chain uses TRBV4-1 and TRBJ1-4; 7 bases are shared with TRBD1. The junction had 4 bases not matched to a gene; V was cut back by 1 base and J by 2 bases. There are 16 residues in the CDR3. CDR1 and CDR2 (germline): MGHRA, YSYEKL. CDR3 residues: CASSQAPGGTNEKLFF. The CDR3 DNA follows: TGCGCCAGCAGCCAAGCCCCAGGGGGGACTAATGAAAAACTGTTTTTT.

The table lists this clone with a few counts. The chain employs TRBV18 and TRBJ2-1; 10 bases fit TRBD2. The CDR3 contains 15 residues. The V and J ends lost 0 bases and 5 bases, in that order; junction bases with no gene match: 1. Looked up from germline, CDR1 is KGHSH and CDR2 is LQKENI. The CDR3 sequence is CASSPPLAGDNEQFF. CDR3 nucleotides: TGTGCCAGCTCACCACCCCTAGCGGGGGACAATGAGCAGTTCTTC.

This chain links TRBV5-1 with TRBJ1-1; 10 nucleotides agree with TRBD1. V was clipped by 0 bases and J by 4 bases; unmatched bases: 3. The germline V gene encodes CDR1 SGHRS and CDR2 YFSETQ. This CDR3 has 15 amino acids. The CDR3 nucleotides are TGCGCCAGCAGCTTGGTTGGGACAGGGGCCACTGAAGCTTTCTTT. It encodes CASSLVGTGATEAFF.

V gene TRBV6-5 combines with J gene TRBJ1-2; D perhaps matches TRBD1 (5 bases). The CDR3 covers 14 residues. From germline, CDR1 is MNHEY and CDR2 SVGAGI. V lost 6 bases and J lost 6, with 17 bases in between. For the CDR3, the DNA is TGTGCCAGCAGCCGAATAAGCGGGACGGATGGCTACACCTTC. Translating it yields CASSRISGTDGYTF.

The chain has TRBV19 and TRBJ1-1, with 8 nucleotides matching TRBD1. J lost 4 bases, V lost 4 bases, and 5 bases had no gene match. From germline, CDR1 is LNHDA and CDR2 SQIVND (reference sequence). This CDR3 has 14 amino acids. In DNA form, the CDR3 reads TGTGCCAGTAGTAGGGGACAGGCTAGCACTGAAGCTTTCTTT. This sequence encodes CASSRGQASTEAFF.

This clone appeared a few times. This rearrangement joins TRBV28 to TRBJ1-2; possible D gene TRBD1, 5 bases. The V and J ends lost 1 base and 7 bases respectively, with 13 bases between them. CDR3 size: 14 residues. CDR1 MDHEN and CDR2 SYDVKM come from the germline V gene. The CDR3 region is CASSLLYRSVGYTF. CDR3 nucleotide sequence: TGTGCCAGCAGTTTATTGTACAGGTCCGTTGGCTACACCTTC.

This chain connects TRBV6-5 to TRBJ2-7, with D possibly TRBD1 on 6 matching bases. From germline, CDR1 is MNHEY and CDR2 SVGAGI. The CDR3 covers 14 residues. V was pared by 5 bases and J by 3 bases, with 14 bases between. This chain's CDR3 is CASSPPGHNYEQYV. Written as DNA, the CDR3 is TGTGCCAGCAGTCCTCCGGGACACAACTACGAGCAGTACGTC.

CDR3 region: CASSHDRGSRGYTF. CDR3 nucleotide sequence: TGTGCCAGCAGCCATGACAGGGGGTCCCGTGGCTACACCTTC. The chain employs TRBV5-4 and TRBJ1-2; 9 bases are a match to TRBD1. This CDR3 spans 14 amino acids. The V gene's germline CDR1 is SGHNT and CDR2 YYREEE (reference sequence). V lost 4 bases, J lost 7 bases, and 8 bases stayed unmatched.

The genes are TRBV24-1 and TRBJ2-1; D is possibly TRBD1 (6 bases). This CDR3 is 14 amino acids long. Per germline, CDR1 KGHDR and CDR2 SFDVKD. Trimming pared 4 bases from V and 6 bases from J, leaving 12 bases between. In DNA form, the CDR3 reads TGTGCCACCAGTGAAACAGGGTTTCGCAATGAGCAGTTCTTC. Its translation: CATSETGFRNEQFF.

The chain links TRBV7-6 to TRBJ2-1, with D possibly matching TRBD1 (7 bases). The germline CDR1 and CDR2 sequences are SGHVS and FNYEAQ. Trimming cost V 3 bases and J 1 base, with 13 bases left between them. The CDR3 runs 16 residues. CDR3 nucleotide sequence: TGTGCCAGCAGCTTTATTTCAGGGGGGTCCTACAATGAGCAGTTCTTC. This translates into CASSFISGGSYNEQFF. Full variable domain (rest looked up from reference TRBV7-6 and TRBJ2-1): GAGVSQSPRYKVTKRGQDVALRCDPISGHVSLYWYRQALGQGPEFLTYFNYEAQQDKSGLPNDRFSAERPEGSISTLTIQRTEQRDSAMYRCASSFISGGSYNEQFFGPGTRLTVL.